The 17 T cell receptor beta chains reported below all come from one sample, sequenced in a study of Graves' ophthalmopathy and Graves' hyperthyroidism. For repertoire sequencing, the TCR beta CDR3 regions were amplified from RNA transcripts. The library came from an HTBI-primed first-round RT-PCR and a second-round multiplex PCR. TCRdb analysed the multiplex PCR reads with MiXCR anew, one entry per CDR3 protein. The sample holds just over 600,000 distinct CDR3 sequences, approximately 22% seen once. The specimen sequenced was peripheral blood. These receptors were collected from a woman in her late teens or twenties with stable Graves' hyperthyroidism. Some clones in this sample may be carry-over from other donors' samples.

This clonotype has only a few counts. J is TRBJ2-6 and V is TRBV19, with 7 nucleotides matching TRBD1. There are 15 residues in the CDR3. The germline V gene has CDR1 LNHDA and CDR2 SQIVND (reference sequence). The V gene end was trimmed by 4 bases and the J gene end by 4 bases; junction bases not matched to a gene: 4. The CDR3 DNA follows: TGTGCCAGTAGTACGACAGGGTCCGGGGCCAACGTCCTGACTTTC. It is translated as CASSTTGSGANVLTF.

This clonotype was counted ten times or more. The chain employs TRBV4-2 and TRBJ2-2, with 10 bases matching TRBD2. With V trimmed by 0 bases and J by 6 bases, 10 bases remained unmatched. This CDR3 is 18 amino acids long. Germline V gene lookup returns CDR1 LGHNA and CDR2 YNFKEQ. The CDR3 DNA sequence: TGTGCCAGCAGCCAAGAACGATTAAGCGGGAGGGCCGCCGGGGAGCTGTTTTTT. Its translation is CASSQERLSGRAAGELFF.

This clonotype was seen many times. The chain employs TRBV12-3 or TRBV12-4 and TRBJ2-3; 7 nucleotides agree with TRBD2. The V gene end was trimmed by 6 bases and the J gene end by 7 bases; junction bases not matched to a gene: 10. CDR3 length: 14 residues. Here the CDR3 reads CASSASGGIHTQYF. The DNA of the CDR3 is TGTGCCAGCAGCGCCTCCGGGGGGATTCATACGCAGTATTTT.

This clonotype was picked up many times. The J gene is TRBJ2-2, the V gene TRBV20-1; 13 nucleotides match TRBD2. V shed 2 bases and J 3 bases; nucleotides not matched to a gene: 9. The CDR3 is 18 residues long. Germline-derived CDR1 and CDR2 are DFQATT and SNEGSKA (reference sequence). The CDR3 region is CSARSGLAGDSHTGELFF. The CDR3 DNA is TGCAGTGCTAGATCCGGACTAGCGGGAGATTCGCACACCGGGGAGCTGTTTTTT.

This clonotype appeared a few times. The CDR3 here is CASSSPRAPERRETQYF. CDR3 coding DNA: TGTGCCAGCAGCTCCCCCCGGGCCCCAGAAAGACGAGAGACCCAGTACTTC. The chain has TRBV11-1 and TRBJ2-5; D is ambiguous. V gave up 4 bases and J gave up 4 bases, with 22 bases separating them. CDR1 and CDR2 from the germline V gene are SGHAT and FQDESV (reference sequence). This CDR3 region has 17 residues. The full variable domain, its missing parts supplied by reference TRBV11-1 and TRBJ2-5, is EAEVAQSPRYKITEKSQAVAFWCDPISGHATLYWYRQILGQGPELLVQFQDESVVDDSQLPKDRFSAERLKGVDSTLKIQPAELGDSAMYLCASSSPRAPERRETQYFGPGTRLLVL.

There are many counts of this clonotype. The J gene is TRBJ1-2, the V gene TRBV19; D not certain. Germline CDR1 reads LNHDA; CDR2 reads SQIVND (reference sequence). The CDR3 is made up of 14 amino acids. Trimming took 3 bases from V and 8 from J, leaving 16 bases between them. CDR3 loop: CASSIGQAQGGYTF. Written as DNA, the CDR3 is TGTGCCAGTAGTATCGGGCAGGCGCAAGGGGGCTACACCTTC.

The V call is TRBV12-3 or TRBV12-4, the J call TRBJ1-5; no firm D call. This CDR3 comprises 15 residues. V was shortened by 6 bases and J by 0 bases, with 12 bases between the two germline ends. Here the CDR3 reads CASSRLSDSNQPQHF. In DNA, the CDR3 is TGTGCCAGCAGCCGCCTCTCCGATAGCAATCAGCCCCAGCATTTT.

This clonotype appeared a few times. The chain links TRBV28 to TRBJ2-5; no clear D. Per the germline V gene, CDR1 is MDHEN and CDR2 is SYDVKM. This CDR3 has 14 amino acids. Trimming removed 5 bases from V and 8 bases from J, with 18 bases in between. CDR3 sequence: CASSRQAGRVTQYF. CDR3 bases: TGTGCCAGCAGTCGACAAGCAGGTCGGGTAACCCAGTACTTC. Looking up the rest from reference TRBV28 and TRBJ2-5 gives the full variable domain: DVKVTQSSRYLVKRTGEKVFLECVQDMDHENMFWYRQDPGLGLRLIYFSYDVKMKEKGDIPEGYSVSREKKERFSLILESASTNQTSMYLCASSRQAGRVTQYFGPGTRLLVL.

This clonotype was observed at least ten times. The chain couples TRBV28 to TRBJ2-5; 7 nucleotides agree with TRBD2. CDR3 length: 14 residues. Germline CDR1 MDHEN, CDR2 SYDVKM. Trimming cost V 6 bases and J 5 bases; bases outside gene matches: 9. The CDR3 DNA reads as TGTGCCAGCAGGCAAAGGACTAGGCGGGAGACCCAGTACTTC. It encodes CASRQRTRRETQYF.

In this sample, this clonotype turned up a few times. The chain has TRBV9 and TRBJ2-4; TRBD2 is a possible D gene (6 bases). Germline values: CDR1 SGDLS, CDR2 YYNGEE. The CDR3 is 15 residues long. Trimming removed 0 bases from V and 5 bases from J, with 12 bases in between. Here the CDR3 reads CASSVEPWGENIQYF. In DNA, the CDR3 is TGTGCCAGCAGCGTAGAGCCATGGGGGGAAAACATTCAGTACTTC.

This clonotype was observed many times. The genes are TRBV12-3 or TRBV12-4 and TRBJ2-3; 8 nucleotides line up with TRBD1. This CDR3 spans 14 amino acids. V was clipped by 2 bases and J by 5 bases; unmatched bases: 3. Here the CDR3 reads CASSLQGAGDTQYF. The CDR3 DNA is TGTGCCAGCAGTTTACAGGGGGCTGGAGATACGCAGTATTTT.

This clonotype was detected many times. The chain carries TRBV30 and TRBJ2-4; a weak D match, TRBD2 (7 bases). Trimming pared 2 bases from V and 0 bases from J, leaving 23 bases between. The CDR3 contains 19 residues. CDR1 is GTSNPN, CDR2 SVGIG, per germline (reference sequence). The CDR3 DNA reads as TGTGCCTGGAGTATGATGGGGGGGCGTTTGGGGCTAGCCAAAAACATTCAGTACTTC. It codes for CAWSMMGGRLGLAKNIQYF.

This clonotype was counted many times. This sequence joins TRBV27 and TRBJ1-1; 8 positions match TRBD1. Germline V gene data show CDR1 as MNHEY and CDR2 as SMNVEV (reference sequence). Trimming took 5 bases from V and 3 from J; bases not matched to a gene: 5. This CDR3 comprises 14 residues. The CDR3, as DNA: TGTGCCAGCAGTATTGGGACAGGATACACTGAAGCTTTCTTT. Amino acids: CASSIGTGYTEAFF.

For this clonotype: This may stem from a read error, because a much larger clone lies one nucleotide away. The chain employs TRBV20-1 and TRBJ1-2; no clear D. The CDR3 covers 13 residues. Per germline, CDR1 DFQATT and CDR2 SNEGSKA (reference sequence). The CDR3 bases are TGCCGTGCCCCCTTGGCGGGAAGTTACGACTACACCTTC. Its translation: CRAPLAGSYDYTF.

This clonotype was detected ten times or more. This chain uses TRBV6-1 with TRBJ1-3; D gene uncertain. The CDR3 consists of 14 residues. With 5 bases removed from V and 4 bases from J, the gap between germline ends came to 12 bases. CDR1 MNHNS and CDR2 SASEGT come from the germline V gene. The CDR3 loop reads CASSPTVGGNTIYF. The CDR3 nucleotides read TGTGCCAGCAGTCCTACCGTAGGGGGAAACACCATATATTTT.

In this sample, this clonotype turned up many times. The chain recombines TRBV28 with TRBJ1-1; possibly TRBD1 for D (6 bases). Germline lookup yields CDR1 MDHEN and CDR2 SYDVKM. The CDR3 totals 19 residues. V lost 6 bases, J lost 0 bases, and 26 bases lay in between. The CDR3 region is CASRVWGAARSQVNTEAFF. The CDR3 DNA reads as TGTGCCAGCAGAGTTTGGGGGGCAGCGCGTTCTCAAGTGAACACTGAAGCTTTCTTT.

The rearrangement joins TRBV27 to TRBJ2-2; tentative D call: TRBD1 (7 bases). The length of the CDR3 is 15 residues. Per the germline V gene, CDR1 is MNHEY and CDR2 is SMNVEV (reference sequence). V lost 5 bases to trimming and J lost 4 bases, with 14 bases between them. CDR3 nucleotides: TGTGCCAGCAGTCCCTGGCAGGGGGGCACCGGGGAGCTGTTTTTT. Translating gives CASSPWQGGTGELFF.